What follows is one T cell receptor beta chain and its context. The record originates from a study of blood T cell repertoires in COVID-19. Study background: Samples of COVID-19 (acute and convalescent) were obtained from the United States, Italy and Spain. Sources were T cells, B-cell-depleted T cells, or PBMCs; the material itself was cDNA or gDNA.

Methods used by the authors: How many nucleated cells were present was estimated from reference gene primer amplification. Sequencing was performed with immunoSEQ multiplex PCR; in TCRdb, only in-frame clones are kept and a portion is missing. That table is the source of V, J and clone size, and D and trimming were worked out from the DNA. The sample records 150,000 or so clones, about four fifths being singletons. The source material was peripheral blood. The TCR comes from a woman in her sixties with acute or convalescent COVID-19.

CDR3 DNA sequence: TGCGCCAGCAGTGCTGACAGGGTGTTCGGCTACACCTTC. Protein: CASSADRVFGYTF. J is TRBJ1-2 and V is TRBV10-2; 7 nucleotides line up with TRBD1. V was clipped by 4 bases and J by 8 bases; unmatched bases: 7. There are 13 residues in the CDR3. Per the germline V gene, CDR1 is WSHSY and CDR2 is SAAADI.